Presented here are 16 T cell receptor beta chains from one specimen sequenced in a study of regulatory T cells in long-lasting Graves disease. The time point was: newly diagnosed GD, antithyroid drugs for less than 3 months. PBMC RNA served as the TCR library source. Arm-PCR of CDR3 regions with iRepertoire HTBI primers generated TCR beta libraries. TCRdb reanalysed the multiplex PCR reads using MiXCR and keeps one entry per CDR3 protein. The table shows approximately 300,000 distinct CDR3 sequences, with 18% occurring only once. The sequencing here drew on peripheral blood mononuclear cells (PBMCs), taken at new diagnosis, from a patient treated with antithyroid drugs. Receptors were obtained from a female donor with Graves disease.

The chain carries TRBV12-3 or TRBV12-4 and TRBJ2-1; TRBD1 aligns across 10 bases. Trimming cost V 2 bases and J 4 bases; bases outside gene matches: 2. CDR3 length: 15 amino acids. The CDR3 is CASSLWDRGYNEQFF. As DNA, the CDR3 is TGTGCCAGCAGTTTATGGGACAGGGGTTACAATGAGCAGTTCTTC.

The V and J genes are TRBV6-5 and TRBJ2-7; 8 positions match TRBD2. The CDR3 has 17 residues. Germline V lookup: CDR1 MNHEY, CDR2 SVGAGI. Losses at the gene ends were 4 bases for V and 3 bases for J; bases not matched to a gene: 14. The CDR3 DNA is TGTGCCAGCAGTTCGGATGGTGGAGCGGGAGATGGCTACGAGCAGTACTTC. The encoded protein is CASSSDGGAGDGYEQYF.

This clonotype was recorded at least ten times. The J gene is TRBJ2-3, the V gene TRBV27; 11 positions agree with TRBD1. This CDR3 region has 17 residues. The V segment lost 3 bases and the J segment 4 bases; nucleotides outside the gene matches: 9. CDR1 and CDR2 (germline): MNHEY, SMNVEV (reference sequence). The CDR3 here is CASSLRRTGGLADTQYF. CDR3 nucleotides: TGTGCCAGCAGTTTGCGGAGGACAGGGGGCCTCGCAGATACGCAGTATTTT.

Many counts were recorded for this clonotype. V usage is TRBV27 and J usage is TRBJ2-5; 9 bases align to TRBD1. Germline lookup yields CDR1 MNHEY and CDR2 SMNVEV (reference sequence). Germline trimming cut 7 bases from V and 1 base from J; bases unmatched to any gene: 10. The CDR3 spans 16 residues. The CDR3 reads CASKGRTGVGQETQYF. The DNA of the CDR3 is TGTGCCAGCAAGGGACGGACAGGGGTGGGCCAAGAGACCCAGTACTTC.

This clonotype was counted ten times or more. J is TRBJ2-1 and V is TRBV10-3, with 10 bases aligning to TRBD2. V was clipped by 6 bases and J by 9 bases; unmatched bases: 17. The CDR3 loop spans 17 amino acids. Germline CDR1 is ENHRY and CDR2 is SYGVKD. Written as DNA, the CDR3 is TGTGCCATCAGCCGGAACCCCACTAGCGGGATGAGCGGTGAGCAGTTCTTC. Translation: CAISRNPTSGMSGEQFF.

This clonotype was observed once. V usage is TRBV7-2 and J usage is TRBJ2-3; the match to TRBD2 covers 7 bases. Germline loops: CDR1 SGHTA, CDR2 FQGNSA. This CDR3 is 15 amino acids long. V shed 5 bases and J 5 bases; nucleotides not matched to a gene: 10. CDR3 loop: CASSTWTSGGDTQYF. CDR3 DNA sequence: TGTGCCAGCAGCACTTGGACTAGTGGAGGAGATACGCAGTATTTT.

This clonotype was seen at least ten times. The chain couples TRBV16 to TRBJ2-7, with D unclear. Germline V gene sequence: CDR1 KGHSY, CDR2 FQNENV. The CDR3 has 11 amino acids. V lost 3 bases to trimming and J lost 4 bases, with 4 bases between them. The CDR3: CASSHNYEQYF. The CDR3 region has the DNA TGTGCCAGCAGCCACAATTACGAGCAGTACTTC.

At least ten counts were recorded for this clonotype. The chain couples TRBV7-2 to TRBJ2-3; no clear D. The germline V gene has CDR1 SGHTA and CDR2 FQGNSA. This CDR3 contains 14 residues. Trimming cost V 4 bases and J 6 bases, with 14 bases left between them. CDR3 sequence (DNA): TGTGCCAGCAGCTCGGACCAGGTCCCGGATACGCAGTATTTT. Translation: CASSSDQVPDTQYF.

CDR3 in amino acids: CASSRERLGSDTQYF. The CDR3 coding sequence is TGTGCCAGCAGCCGGGAACGTCTTGGTAGCGATACGCAGTATTTT. The rearrangement uses TRBV12-3 or TRBV12-4 and TRBJ2-3; a possible D gene is TRBD2 (5 bases). Trimming cost V 6 bases and J 6 bases, with 19 bases left between them. The CDR3 spans 15 residues.

The sample holds a few counts of this clonotype. The genes are TRBV12-5 and TRBJ1-5; 7 bases are a match to TRBD1. CDR3 length equals 13 residues. The germline V gene encodes CDR1 LGHNT and CDR2 FRNRAP. The trim removed 8 bases at V and 7 bases at J, leaving 8 bases unmatched. CDR3 sequence (DNA): TGTGCTAGTAAACAGGGGCACGGCCAGCCCCAGCATTTT. Amino acid sequence: CASKQGHGQPQHF.

This clonotype was picked up many times. The genes are TRBV11-3 and TRBJ2-3; TRBD1 might be the D (7 bases). Trimming left V 5 bases short and J 6 bases short, with 12 bases between. Per the germline V gene, CDR1 is SGHNT and CDR2 is YENEEA. The CDR3 runs to 13 residues. The CDR3 is CASSQGDFDTQYF. CDR3 in DNA: TGTGCCAGCAGCCAGGGGGACTTCGATACGCAGTATTTT.

The V and J genes are TRBV6-1 and TRBJ2-1; 11 bases fit TRBD2. There are 14 residues in the CDR3. In germline, CDR1 is MNHNS, CDR2 SASEGT. With 8 bases clipped from V and 1 base from J, the junction kept 1 base outside the gene matches. CDR3 DNA sequence: TGTGCCAGCCTAGCGGGAGGATCCTACAATGAGCAGTTCTTC. Translated: CASLAGGSYNEQFF.

The rearrangement uses TRBV6-1 and TRBJ2-7; the match to TRBD1 covers 8 bases. CDR1 and CDR2 (germline): MNHNS, SASEGT. The V gene end was trimmed by 4 bases and the J gene end by 3 bases; junction bases not matched to a gene: 11. This CDR3 has 16 amino acids. The CDR3 bases are TGTGCCAGCAGTGTATCAACAGGGGGAGGCCTCTACGAGCAGTACTTC. Translated: CASSVSTGGGLYEQYF.

The chain uses TRBV11-2 and TRBJ2-7; TRBD2 matches 7 bases. This CDR3 has 13 amino acids. V was pared by 5 bases and J by 6 bases, with 7 bases of the junction left unmatched. CDR1 is SGHAT, CDR2 FQNNGV, per germline. The CDR3 spells CASSPQRGGEQYF. CDR3 DNA sequence: TGTGCCAGCAGCCCCCAGCGCGGGGGCGAGCAGTACTTC.

This clonotype was detected ten times or more. The J gene is TRBJ2-5, the V gene TRBV2; the D is unclear. CDR3 size: 10 residues. Trimming cost V 8 bases and J 12 bases, with 13 bases left between them. Germline values: CDR1 SNHLY, CDR2 FYNNEI. CDR3 in DNA: TGTGCCAGCGCAGTGAAATGGAAGTACTTC. It yields the protein CASAVKWKYF.

This clonotype was recorded at least ten times. The V gene is TRBV11-2, the J gene TRBJ2-2; the D is unclear. V was clipped by 1 base and J by 0 bases, with 6 bases between them. The CDR3 contains 15 residues. Germline V gene lookup returns CDR1 SGHAT and CDR2 FQNNGV. The CDR3 sequence: CASSLGPTNTGELFF. CDR3 in DNA: TGTGCCAGCAGCTTAGGACCGACGAACACCGGGGAGCTGTTTTTT. The variable domain in full, completed from reference TRBV11-2 and TRBJ2-2, reads EAGVAQSPRYKIIEKRQSVAFWCNPISGHATLYWYQQILGQGPKLLIQFQNNGVVDDSQLPKDRFSAERLKGVDSTLKIQPAKLEDSAVYLCASSLGPTNTGELFFGEGSRLTVL.